The T cell receptor (beta chain) described here comes from a study of T cell responses to AZD1222 COVID-19 vaccine. Study observations and caveats: Among AZD1222 vaccinees, only 5 to 7 were seropositive at baseline. Mostly white British, mostly female donors; authors suggested clonal diversity may be underestimated.

The ends lost 3 bases at V and 3 bases at J; junction bases unmatched: 15. Germline V gene data show CDR1 as SEHNR and CDR2 as FQNEAQ (reference sequence). There are 18 residues in the CDR3. As regards this clone: Antigen: not known.

Libraries were prepared by immunoSEQ multiplex PCR; TCRdb keeps only in-frame clonotypes and omits some of them. This table holds some 150,000 clones, 80% to 95% found once. The sequencing used peripheral blood, collected 28 days after the second AZD1222 dose. This receptor was identified in an adult who received the AZD1222 COVID-19 vaccine. The V call is TRBV7-9, the J call TRBJ2-3; 7 bases are a match to TRBD2. CDR3 coding DNA: TGTGCCAGCAGCTTCTCCCGACTAGCCGCTGAGACGACAGATACGCAGTATTTT. Its translation: CASSFSRLAAETTDTQYF.